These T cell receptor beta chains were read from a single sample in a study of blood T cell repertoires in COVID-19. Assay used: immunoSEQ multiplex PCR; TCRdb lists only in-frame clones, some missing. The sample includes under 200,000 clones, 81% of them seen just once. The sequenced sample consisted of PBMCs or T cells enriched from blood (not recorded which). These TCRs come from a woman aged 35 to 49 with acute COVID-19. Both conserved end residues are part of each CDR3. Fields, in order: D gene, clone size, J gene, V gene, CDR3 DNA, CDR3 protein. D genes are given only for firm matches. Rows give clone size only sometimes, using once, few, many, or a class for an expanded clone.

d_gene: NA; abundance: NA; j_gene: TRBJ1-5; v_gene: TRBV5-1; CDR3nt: TGCGCCAGCAGCCCGGTGGGGGGTTACAATCAGCCCCAGCATTTT; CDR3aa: CASSPVGGYNQPQHF
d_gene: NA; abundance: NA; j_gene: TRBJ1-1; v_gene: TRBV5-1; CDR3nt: TGCGCCAGCAGAACAGGCGTCGTAAACACTGAAGCTTTCTTT; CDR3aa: CASRTGVVNTEAFF
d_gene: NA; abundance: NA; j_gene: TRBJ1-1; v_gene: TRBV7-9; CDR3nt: TGTGCCAGCAGCTTATCTCGACTAAACACTGAAGCTTTCTTT; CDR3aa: CASSLSRLNTEAFF
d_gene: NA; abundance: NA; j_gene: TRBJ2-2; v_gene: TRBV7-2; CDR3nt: TGTGCCAGCAGCACAACTACAGGTCTTGCTCTGCGGACCGGGGAGCTGTTTTTT; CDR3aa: CASSTTTGLALRTGELFF
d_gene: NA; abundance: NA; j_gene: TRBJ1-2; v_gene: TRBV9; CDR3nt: TGTGCCAGCAGTGCGGAGGGCCTCTATGGCTACACCTTC; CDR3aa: CASSAEGLYGYTF
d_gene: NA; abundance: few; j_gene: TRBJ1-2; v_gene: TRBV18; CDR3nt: TGTGCCAGCTCGCCACAAACTGAAAATGGCTACACCTTC; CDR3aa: CASSPQTENGYTF
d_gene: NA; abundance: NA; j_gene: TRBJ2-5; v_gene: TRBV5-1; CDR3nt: TGCGCCAGCAGTTTACAGGGTACGGAGACCCAGTACTTC; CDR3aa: CASSLQGTETQYF
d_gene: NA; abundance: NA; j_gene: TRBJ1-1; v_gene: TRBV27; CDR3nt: TGTGCCAGCAGTCCCCGAGATAGGGGGGAAGCTTTCTTT; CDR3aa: CASSPRDRGEAFF
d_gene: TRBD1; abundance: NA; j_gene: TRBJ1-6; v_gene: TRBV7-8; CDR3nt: TGTGCCAGCAGCTTGACAGGGGGTAGTTCACCCCTCCACTTT; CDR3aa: CASSLTGGSSPLHF
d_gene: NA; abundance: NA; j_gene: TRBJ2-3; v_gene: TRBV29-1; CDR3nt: TGCAGCGTCACTGGAGTTCTGACAGATACGCAGTATTTT; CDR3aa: CSVTGVLTDTQYF
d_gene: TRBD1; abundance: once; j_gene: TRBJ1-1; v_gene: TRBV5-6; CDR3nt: TGTGCCAGCAGCCTCTGGACAGGGACCTTGAACACTGAAGCTTTCTTT; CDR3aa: CASSLWTGTLNTEAFF
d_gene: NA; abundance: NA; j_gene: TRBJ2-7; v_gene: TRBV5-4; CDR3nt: TGTGCCAGCAGCCCGTCGACAGGAGGCGAGCAGTACTTC; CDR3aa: CASSPSTGGEQYF